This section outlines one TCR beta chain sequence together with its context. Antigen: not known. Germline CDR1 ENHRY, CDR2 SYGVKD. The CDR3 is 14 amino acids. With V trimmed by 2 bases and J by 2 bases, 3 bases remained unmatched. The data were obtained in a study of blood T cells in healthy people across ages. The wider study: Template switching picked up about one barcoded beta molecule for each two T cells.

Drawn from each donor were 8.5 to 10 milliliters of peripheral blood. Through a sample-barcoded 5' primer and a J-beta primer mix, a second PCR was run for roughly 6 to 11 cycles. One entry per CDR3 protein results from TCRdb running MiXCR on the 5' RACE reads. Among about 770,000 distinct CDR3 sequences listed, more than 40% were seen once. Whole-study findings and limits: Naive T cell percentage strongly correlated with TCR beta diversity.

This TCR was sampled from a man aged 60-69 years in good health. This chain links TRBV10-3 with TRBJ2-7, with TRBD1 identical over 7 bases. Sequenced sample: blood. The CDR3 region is CAISEADRAYEQYF. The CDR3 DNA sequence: TGTGCCATCAGTGAGGCAGACAGGGCCTACGAGCAGTACTTC.